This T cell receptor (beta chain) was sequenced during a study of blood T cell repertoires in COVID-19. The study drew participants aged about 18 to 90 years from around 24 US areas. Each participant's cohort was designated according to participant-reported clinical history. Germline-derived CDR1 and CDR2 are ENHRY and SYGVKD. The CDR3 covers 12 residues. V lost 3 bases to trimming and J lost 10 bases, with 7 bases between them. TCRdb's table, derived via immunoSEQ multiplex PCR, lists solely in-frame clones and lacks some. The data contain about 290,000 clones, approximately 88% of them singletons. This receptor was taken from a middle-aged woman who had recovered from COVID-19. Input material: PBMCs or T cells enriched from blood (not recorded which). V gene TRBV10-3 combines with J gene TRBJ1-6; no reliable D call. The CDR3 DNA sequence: TGTGCCATCAGTGACGCGGGGTCACCCCTCCACTTT. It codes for CAISDAGSPLHF.